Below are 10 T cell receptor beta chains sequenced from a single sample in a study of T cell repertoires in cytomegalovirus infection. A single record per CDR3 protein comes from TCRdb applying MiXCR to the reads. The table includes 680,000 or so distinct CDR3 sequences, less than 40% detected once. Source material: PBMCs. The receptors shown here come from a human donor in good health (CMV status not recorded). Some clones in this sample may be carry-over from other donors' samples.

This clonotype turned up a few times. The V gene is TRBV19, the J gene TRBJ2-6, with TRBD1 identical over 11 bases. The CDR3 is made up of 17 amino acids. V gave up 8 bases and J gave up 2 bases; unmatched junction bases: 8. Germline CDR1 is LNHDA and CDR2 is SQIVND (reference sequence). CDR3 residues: CASYPRTGGAGANVLTF. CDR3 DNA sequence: TGTGCCAGTTATCCCCGGACAGGGGGCGCTGGGGCCAACGTCCTGACTTTC.

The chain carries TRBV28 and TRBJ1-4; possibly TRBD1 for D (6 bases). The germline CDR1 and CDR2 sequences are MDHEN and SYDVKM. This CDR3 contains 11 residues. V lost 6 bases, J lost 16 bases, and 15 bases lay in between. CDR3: CASRDRTVQFF. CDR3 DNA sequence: TGTGCCAGCAGAGATAGGACAGTTCAGTTTTTT.

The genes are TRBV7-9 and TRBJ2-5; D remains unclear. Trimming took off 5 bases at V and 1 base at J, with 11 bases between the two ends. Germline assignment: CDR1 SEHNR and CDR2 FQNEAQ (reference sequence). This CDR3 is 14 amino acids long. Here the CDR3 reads CASSGDSGQETQYF. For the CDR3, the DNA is TGTGCCAGCAGCGGCGACTCGGGCCAAGAGACCCAGTACTTC.

The CDR3 coding sequence is TGTGCCAGCAGCCCCTTCCAGCTGACAGATACGCAGTATTTT. Protein product: CASSPFQLTDTQYF. The rearrangement links TRBV9 to TRBJ2-3; D is uncertain. Trimming left V 4 bases short and J 3 bases short, with 12 bases between. The CDR3 has 14 amino acids. The germline V gene encodes CDR1 SGDLS and CDR2 YYNGEE.

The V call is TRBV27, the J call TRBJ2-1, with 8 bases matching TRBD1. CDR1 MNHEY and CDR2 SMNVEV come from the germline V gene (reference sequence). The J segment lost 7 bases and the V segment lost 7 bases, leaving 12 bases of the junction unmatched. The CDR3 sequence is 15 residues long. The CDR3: CASTNPGQVRNEQFF. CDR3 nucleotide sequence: TGTGCCAGCACCAACCCGGGACAGGTGCGGAATGAGCAGTTCTTC.

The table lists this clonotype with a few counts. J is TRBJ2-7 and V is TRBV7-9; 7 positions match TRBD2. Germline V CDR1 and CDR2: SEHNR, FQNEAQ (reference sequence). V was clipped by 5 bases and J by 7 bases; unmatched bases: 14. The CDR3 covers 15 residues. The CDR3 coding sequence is TGTGCCAGCAGCCAGACCACAGCGGGATCAGAGGAGCAGTACTTC. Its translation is CASSQTTAGSEEQYF. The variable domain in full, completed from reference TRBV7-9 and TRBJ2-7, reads DTGVSQNPRHKITKRGQNVTFRCDPISEHNRLYWYRQTLGQGPEFLTYFQNEAQLEKSRLLSDRFSAERPKGSFSTLEIQRTEQGDSAMYLCASSQTTAGSEEQYFGPGTRLTVT.

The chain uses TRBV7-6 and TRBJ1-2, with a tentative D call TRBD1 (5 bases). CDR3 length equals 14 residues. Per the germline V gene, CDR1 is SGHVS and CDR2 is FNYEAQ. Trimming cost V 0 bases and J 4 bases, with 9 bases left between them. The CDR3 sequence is CASSLALGGYGYTF. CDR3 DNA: TGTGCCAGCAGCTTAGCGCTGGGGGGCTATGGCTACACCTTC.

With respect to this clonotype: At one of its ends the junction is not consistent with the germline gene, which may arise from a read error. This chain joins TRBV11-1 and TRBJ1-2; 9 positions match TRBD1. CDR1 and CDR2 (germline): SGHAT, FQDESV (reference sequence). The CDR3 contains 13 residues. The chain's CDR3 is CASSRTGVYGYPF. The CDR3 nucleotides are TGTGCCAGCAGCCGGACAGGGGTCTATGGCTACCCCTTC.

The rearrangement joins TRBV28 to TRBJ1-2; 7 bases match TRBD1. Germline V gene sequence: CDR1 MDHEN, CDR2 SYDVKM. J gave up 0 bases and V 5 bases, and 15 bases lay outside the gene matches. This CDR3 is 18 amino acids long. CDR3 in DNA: TGTGCCAGCAGTCCCCCAATCGACAGGGCGCTTTCTAACTATGGCTACACCTTC. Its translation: CASSPPIDRALSNYGYTF.

CDR3 in amino acids: CASSPPGSTNEKLFF. CDR3 sequence (DNA): TGTGCCAGCTCACCACCAGGGTCAACTAATGAAAAACTGTTTTTT. The V call is TRBV18, the J call TRBJ1-4; no reliable D call. The CDR3 is made up of 15 amino acids. Germline values: CDR1 KGHSH, CDR2 LQKENI. The ends were cut back, 0 bases at V and 0 bases at J, with 5 bases in the middle. The full variable domain, its missing parts supplied by reference TRBV18 and TRBJ1-4, is NAGVMQNPRHLVRRRGQEARLRCSPMKGHSHVYWYRQLPEEGLKFMVYLQKENIIDESGMPKERFSAEFPKEGPSILRIQQVVRGDSAAYFCASSPPGSTNEKLFFGSGTQLSVL.